This T cell receptor beta chain is from a study of blood T cells in healthy people across ages. As for the study in general: Per every two T cells, about one barcoded beta molecule was captured by template switching.

Germline V gene sequence: CDR1 SGHVS, CDR2 FQNEAQ. Deletions cut 5 bases from V and 0 bases from J, with 10 bases between. The CDR3 consists of 15 residues. A J-beta primer mix and a sample-barcoded 5' primer were used in a second PCR of about 7 to 12 cycles. Each CDR3 protein gets one entry after TCRdb re-called the 5' RACE reads with MiXCR. The sample holds 850,000 to 1,100,000 distinct CDR3 sequences, 35% to 40% seen once. This chain connects TRBV7-8 to TRBJ2-2; tentatively, D is TRBD1 or TRBD2 (5 bases each). Source material: blood. This receptor was obtained from a man younger than 35 in good health. Here the CDR3 reads CASSPGPSNTGELFF. The CDR3 DNA reads TGTGCCAGCAGCCCGGGACCGTCGAACACCGGGGAGCTGTTTTTT.